The 21 T cell receptor beta chains below were found in one sample sequenced in a study of cytomegalovirus exposure and HLA in healthy donors. PCR was performed using 60 Vbeta and 13 Jbeta primers. Generated by immunoSEQ multiplex PCR, the TCRdb table keeps only in-frame clones and is missing some. Here the sample spans around 75,000 clones, about 78% being singletons. Specimen: PBMCs. Receptor source: a man in his late teens or twenties in good health and CMV-seronegative.

The rearrangement joins TRBV29-1 to TRBJ2-2; D is undetermined. V was trimmed by 5 bases and J by 4 bases, leaving 11 bases between them. From germline, CDR1 is SQVTM and CDR2 ANQGSEA. CDR3 length equals 13 residues. The chain's CDR3 is CSVLRRGTGELFF. The DNA of the CDR3 is TGCAGCGTTCTCAGACGCGGCACCGGGGAGCTGTTTTTT.

V usage is TRBV7-6 and J usage is TRBJ2-5, with a possible D match to TRBD1 (7 bases). The CDR3 has 14 amino acids. Germline V gene data show CDR1 as SGHVS and CDR2 as FNYEAQ. The V end lost 2 bases, the J end lost 5 bases, and 12 bases lay between the germline ends. The CDR3 loop reads CASSLSSGGETQYF. The CDR3 nucleotides read TGTGCCAGCAGCTTATCATCAGGGGGGGAGACCCAGTACTTC.

The CDR3: CATSTYTGDQPQHF. The DNA for the CDR3 is TGTGCCACCAGCACTTACACCGGAGATCAGCCCCAGCATTTT. This chain uses TRBV15 with TRBJ1-5; D remains ambiguous. Trimming shortened V by 4 bases and J by 5 bases, and 12 bases separated the two germline ends. Per the germline V gene, CDR1 is LNHNV and CDR2 is YYDKDF (reference sequence). This CDR3 comprises 14 residues.

The rearrangement joins TRBV11-3 to TRBJ2-1, with 7 bases identical to TRBD2. Germline V gives CDR1 SGHNT, CDR2 YENEEA. V lost 3 bases, J lost 4 bases, and 3 bases stayed unmatched. The CDR3 sequence is 14 residues long. CDR3 bases: TGTGCCAGCAGCTTGAGCGGGGTTTACAATGAGCAGTTCTTC. This encodes CASSLSGVYNEQFF.

This rearrangement joins TRBV27 to TRBJ1-1; maybe TRBD1 (5 bases). The V gene lost 5 bases and the J gene lost 4 bases, with 20 bases spanning the gap. The germline gives CDR1 MNHEY, CDR2 SMNVEV (reference sequence). The CDR3 is made up of 16 amino acids. As DNA, the CDR3 is TGTGCCAGCAGTCCGATTGGAGTAGGGGCCGGCACTGAAGCTTTCTTT. It encodes CASSPIGVGAGTEAFF.

The V and J genes are TRBV18 and TRBJ1-1; D is undetermined. CDR1 KGHSH and CDR2 LQKENI come from the germline V gene. V lost 6 bases and J 7 bases, leaving 15 bases between the germline ends. There are 13 residues in the CDR3. In nucleotides, the CDR3 is TGTGCCAGCTCCCCCGAACAGTTTTTTGAAGCTTTCTTT. It codes for CASSPEQFFEAFF.

V and J are TRBV28 and TRBJ1-1; perhaps TRBD1 as D (6 bases). Germline V gene data show CDR1 as MDHEN and CDR2 as SYDVKM. The CDR3 covers 12 residues. Trimming removed 5 bases at V and 5 bases at J, with 9 bases between. CDR3 sequence: CASSLRGTEAFF. The CDR3 DNA reads as TGTGCCAGCAGTCTTAGGGGGACTGAAGCTTTCTTT.

V and J are TRBV7-2 and TRBJ2-3, with TRBD2 identical over 11 bases. V lost 6 bases, J lost 2 bases, and 16 bases stayed unmatched. Germline-derived CDR1 and CDR2 are SGHTA and FQGNSA. The CDR3 is 19 residues long. The chain's CDR3 is CASRGTSPLAGGITDTQYF. CDR3 sequence (DNA): TGTGCCAGCAGGGGTACCTCTCCTCTAGCGGGGGGTATCACAGATACGCAGTATTTT.

This CDR3 is CASSQQGAEATNEKLFF. The CDR3 nucleotides are TGTGCCAGCAGCCAACAGGGCGCCGAGGCAACTAATGAAAAACTGTTTTTT. The chain recombines TRBV7-9 with TRBJ1-4; tentatively, D is TRBD1 (6 bases). Germline V gene lookup returns CDR1 SEHNR and CDR2 FQNEAQ (reference sequence). V lost 5 bases and J lost 0, with 16 bases in between. The CDR3 runs 17 residues.

The gene calls are TRBV6-1 and TRBJ1-1; 8 bases align to TRBD1. CDR1 is MNHNS, CDR2 SASEGT, per germline. This CDR3 contains 15 residues. V dropped 8 bases and J dropped 1; count of bases not matched to a gene: 9. The CDR3 is CASERKGTGNTEAFF. CDR3 bases: TGTGCCAGCGAACGAAAGGGGACAGGGAACACTGAAGCTTTCTTT.

The DNA for the CDR3 is TGTGCCAGTAGTATAAGGGACAGGGAATCACCCCTCCACTTT. Residues: CASSIRDRESPLHF. The J gene is TRBJ1-6, the V gene TRBV19, with TRBD1 matching 9 bases. The CDR3 consists of 14 residues. V trimming: 2 bases; J trimming: 10 bases; junction bases outside the gene matches: 3. Germline V CDR1 and CDR2: LNHDA, SQIVND (reference sequence).

The chain has TRBV6-4 and TRBJ2-2; D may be TRBD1 (6 bases). CDR1 and CDR2 (germline): MRHNA, SNTAGT. The CDR3 contains 14 residues. Deletions cut 1 base from V and 3 bases from J, with 6 bases between. The CDR3 DNA sequence: TGTGCCAGCAGTGACTACAGGGACACCGGGGAGCTGTTTTTT. The encoded protein is CASSDYRDTGELFF.

This chain joins TRBV5-1 and TRBJ2-7; 8 bases agree with TRBD1. V shed 0 bases, J shed 9 bases, and the junction held 8 bases outside the gene matches. Germline assignment: CDR1 SGHRS and CDR2 YFSETQ. The CDR3 runs 14 residues. CDR3 loop: CASSLGQGLIGQYF. CDR3 bases: TGCGCCAGCAGCTTGGGACAGGGGCTGATAGGGCAGTACTTC.

J is TRBJ2-2 and V is TRBV7-8, with 7 bases identical to TRBD1. The CDR3 runs to 14 residues. V shed 4 bases, J shed 6 bases, and the junction held 5 bases outside the gene matches. The V gene's germline CDR1 is SGHVS and CDR2 FQNEAQ. In nucleotides, the CDR3 is TGTGCCAGCAGCTATCGTACAGGGGCCGGGGAGCTGTTTTTT. This codes for CASSYRTGAGELFF.

This rearrangement joins TRBV6-5 to TRBJ2-3; 8 bases are shared with TRBD1. Trimming took 4 bases from V and 4 from J; bases not matched to a gene: 10. The CDR3 totals 16 residues. Germline CDR1 is MNHEY and CDR2 is SVGAGI. The CDR3 DNA sequence: TGTGCCAGCAGTTTCAACGGACAGGGAGGACCAGATACGCAGTATTTT. Translating it yields CASSFNGQGGPDTQYF.

V is TRBV2 and J is TRBJ1-5, with 7 bases that match TRBD1. The CDR3 spans 15 residues. J gave up 6 bases and V 0 bases, and 5 bases lay outside the gene matches. Germline V gives CDR1 SNHLY, CDR2 FYNNEI. The CDR3 reads CASSEATGRGQPQHF. The DNA for the CDR3 is TGTGCCAGCAGTGAAGCGACAGGGCGCGGTCAGCCCCAGCATTTT.

This clone was detected once. This chain uses TRBV11-3 with TRBJ2-4; 7 nucleotides align to TRBD1. The CDR3 sequence is 15 residues long. After removal of 5 bases from V and 3 bases from J, the junction contained 7 bases not matched to a gene. Germline CDR1 SGHNT, CDR2 YENEEA. DNA of the CDR3: TGTGCCAGCAGCCTTACAGGGGACGTCAAAAACATTCAGTACTTC. Its translation: CASSLTGDVKNIQYF.

V is TRBV7-2 and J is TRBJ2-2; D not certain. Per the germline V gene, CDR1 is SGHTA and CDR2 is FQGNSA. Trimming cost V 3 bases and J 0 bases, with 11 bases left between them. The CDR3 sequence is 16 residues long. The chain's CDR3 is CASSFGSLTNTGELFF. In nucleotides, the CDR3 is TGTGCCAGCAGCTTCGGGTCCCTAACGAACACCGGGGAGCTGTTTTTT.

The chain recombines TRBV11-2 with TRBJ2-5; 7 positions agree with TRBD2. CDR3 length equals 15 residues. The V gene's germline CDR1 is SGHAT and CDR2 FQNNGV. Trimming cost V 1 base and J 2 bases; bases outside gene matches: 4. In DNA, the CDR3 is TGTGCCAGCAGCTTAGGGCCTAGCGGACAAGAGACCCAGTACTTC. Translation: CASSLGPSGQETQYF.

The V call is TRBV5-1, the J call TRBJ2-7; unclear D gene. Deletions cut 1 base from V and 0 bases from J, with 17 bases between. The CDR3 consists of 17 residues. Germline assignment: CDR1 SGHRS and CDR2 YFSETQ. The CDR3 protein is CASSLSSLLGSSYEQYF. In nucleotides, the CDR3 is TGCGCCAGCAGCTTGAGTAGCCTCCTCGGCAGCTCCTACGAGCAGTACTTC.

The genes are TRBV19 and TRBJ1-6; D ambiguous. The germline V and J ends were trimmed by 5 bases and 6 bases, with 8 bases remaining between them. CDR3 length equals 13 residues. In germline, CDR1 is LNHDA, CDR2 SQIVND (reference sequence). The CDR3 region is CASSPWPNSPLHF. The CDR3 nucleotides read TGTGCCAGTAGTCCTTGGCCTAATTCACCCCTCCACTTT. Combining the CDR3 with reference TRBV19 and TRBJ1-6 gives the whole variable domain DGGITQSPKYLFRKEGQNVTLSCEQNLNHDAMYWYRQDPGQGLRLIYYSQIVNDFQKGDIAEGYSVSREKKESFPLTVTSAQKNPTAFYLCASSPWPNSPLHFGNGTRLTVT.